In this sample, the clone carrying this TCR beta chain turned up a few times. What it recognizes is unknown. PCR primers comprised 60 Vbeta and 13 Jbeta primers. The table came from immunoSEQ multiplex PCR; TCRdb's copy has only in-frame clones and leaves some out. The table lists some 200,000 clones, over 65% of them singletons. The data derive from a study of cytomegalovirus exposure and HLA in healthy donors. Regarding the study as a whole: Generally TCR sequences proved uncommon, though certain public TCRs appeared in numerous donors. Listed as cytomegalovirus-associated were 164 TCR beta chains. In a later analysis, compared with equally common non-associated chains, HLA-associated beta chains were more expanded.

The trim removed 6 bases at V and 8 bases at J, leaving 9 bases unmatched. Germline V gene sequence: CDR1 SGHDN, CDR2 FVKESK. This CDR3 region has 14 residues. The clonotype originates from a man between 18 and 35 years old in good health and CMV-seronegative. The chain employs TRBV14 and TRBJ2-1; 8 nucleotides align to TRBD1. The specimen was PBMCs. The CDR3 DNA reads as TGTGCCAGCAGTCAACACAGGGGGAGAGATGAGCAGTTCTTC. Translation gives CASSQHRGRDEQFF.